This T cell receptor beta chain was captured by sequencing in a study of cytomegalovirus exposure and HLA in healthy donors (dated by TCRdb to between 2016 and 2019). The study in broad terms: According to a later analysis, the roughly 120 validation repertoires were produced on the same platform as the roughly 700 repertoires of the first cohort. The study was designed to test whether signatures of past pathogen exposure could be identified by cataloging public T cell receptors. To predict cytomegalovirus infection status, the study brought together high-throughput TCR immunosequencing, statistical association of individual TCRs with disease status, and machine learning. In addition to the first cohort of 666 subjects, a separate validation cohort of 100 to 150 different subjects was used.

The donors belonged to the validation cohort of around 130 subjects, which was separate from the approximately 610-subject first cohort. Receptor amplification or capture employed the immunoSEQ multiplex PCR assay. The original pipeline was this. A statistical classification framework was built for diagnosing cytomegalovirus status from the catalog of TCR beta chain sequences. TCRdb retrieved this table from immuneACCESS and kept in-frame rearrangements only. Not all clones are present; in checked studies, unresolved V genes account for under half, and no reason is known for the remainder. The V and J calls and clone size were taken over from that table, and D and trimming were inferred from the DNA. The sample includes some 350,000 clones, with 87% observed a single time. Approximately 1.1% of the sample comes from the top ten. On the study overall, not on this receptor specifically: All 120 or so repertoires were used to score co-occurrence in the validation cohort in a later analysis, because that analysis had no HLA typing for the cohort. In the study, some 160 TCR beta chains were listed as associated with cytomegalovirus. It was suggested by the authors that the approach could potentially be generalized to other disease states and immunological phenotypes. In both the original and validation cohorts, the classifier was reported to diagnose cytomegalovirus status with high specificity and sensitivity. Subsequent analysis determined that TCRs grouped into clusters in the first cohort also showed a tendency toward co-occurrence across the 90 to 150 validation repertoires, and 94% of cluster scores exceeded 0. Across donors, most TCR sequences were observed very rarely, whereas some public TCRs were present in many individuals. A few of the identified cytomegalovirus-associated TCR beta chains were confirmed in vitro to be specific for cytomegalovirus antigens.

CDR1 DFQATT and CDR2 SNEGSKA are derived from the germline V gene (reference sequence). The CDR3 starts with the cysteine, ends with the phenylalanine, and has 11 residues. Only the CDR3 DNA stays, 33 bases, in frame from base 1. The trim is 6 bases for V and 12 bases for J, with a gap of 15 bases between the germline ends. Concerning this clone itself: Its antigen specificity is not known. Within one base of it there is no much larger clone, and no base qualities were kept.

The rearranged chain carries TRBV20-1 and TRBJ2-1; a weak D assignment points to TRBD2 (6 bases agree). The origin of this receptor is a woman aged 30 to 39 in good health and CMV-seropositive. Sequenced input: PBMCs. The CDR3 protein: CSARRDGGQFF. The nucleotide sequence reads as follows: TGCAGTGCCAGACGGGACGGGGGGCAGTTCTTC.